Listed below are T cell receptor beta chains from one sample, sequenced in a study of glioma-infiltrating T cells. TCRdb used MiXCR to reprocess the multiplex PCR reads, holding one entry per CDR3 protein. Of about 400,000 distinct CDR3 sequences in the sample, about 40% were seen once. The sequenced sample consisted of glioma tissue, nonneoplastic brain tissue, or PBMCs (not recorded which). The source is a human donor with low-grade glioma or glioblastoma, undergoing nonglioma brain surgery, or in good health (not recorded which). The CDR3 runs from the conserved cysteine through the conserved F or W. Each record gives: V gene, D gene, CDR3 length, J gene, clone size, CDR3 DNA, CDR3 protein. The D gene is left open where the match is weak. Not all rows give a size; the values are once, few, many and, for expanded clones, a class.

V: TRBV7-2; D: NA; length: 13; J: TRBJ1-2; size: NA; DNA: TGTGCCAGCAGCCCGGGTCTATTCGATGGCTACACCTTC; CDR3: CASSPGLFDGYTF
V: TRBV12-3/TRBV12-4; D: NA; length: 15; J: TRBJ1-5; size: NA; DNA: TGTGCCAGCACCCGGGGGGGCATTAGCAATCAGCCCCAGCATTTT; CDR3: CASTRGGISNQPQHF
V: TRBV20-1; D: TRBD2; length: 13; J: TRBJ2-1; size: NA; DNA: TGCAGTGCGGCCGGACTAGCGTGGGATGAGCAGTTCTTC; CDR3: CSAAGLAWDEQFF
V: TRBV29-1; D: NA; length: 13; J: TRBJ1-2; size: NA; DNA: TGCAGCGTTCAAATGGGCCAGAGATATGGCTACACCTTC; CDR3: CSVQMGQRYGYTF
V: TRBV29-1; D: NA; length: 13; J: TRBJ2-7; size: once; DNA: TGCAGCGTTGAATTGCTCGGCGGCTACGAGCAGTACTTC; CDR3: CSVELLGGYEQYF
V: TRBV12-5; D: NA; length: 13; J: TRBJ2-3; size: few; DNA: TGTGCTAGTGGTCGGACAGGCACAGATACGCAGTATTTT; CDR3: CASGRTGTDTQYF
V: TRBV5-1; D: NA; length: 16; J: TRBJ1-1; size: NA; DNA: TGCGCCAGCAGCTCGATTGGTGGAACTTTGAACACTGAAGCTTTCTTT; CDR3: CASSSIGGTLNTEAFF
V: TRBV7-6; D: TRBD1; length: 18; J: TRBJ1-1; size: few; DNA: TGTGCCAGCAGCTTACAGCGGACAGGGTGGAAAATGAACACTGAAGCTTTCTTT; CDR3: CASSLQRTGWKMNTEAFF
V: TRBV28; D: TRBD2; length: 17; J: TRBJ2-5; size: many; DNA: TGTGCCAGCAGTTTATTCCTAGCGGGGAGGTACCAAGAGACCCAGTACTTC; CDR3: CASSLFLAGRYQETQYF
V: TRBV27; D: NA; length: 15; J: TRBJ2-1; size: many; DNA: TGTGCCAGCAGTGTTAGCGTAAGCTCCTACAATGAGCAGTTCTTC; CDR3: CASSVSVSSYNEQFF
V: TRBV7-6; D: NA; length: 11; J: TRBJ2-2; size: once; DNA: TGTGCCAGCAGCCCCAGGGAGGAGCTGTTTTTT; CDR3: CASSPREELFF
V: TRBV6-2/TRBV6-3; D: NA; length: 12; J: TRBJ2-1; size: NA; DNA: TGTGCCAGCTTGAACAAGTTCAATGAGCAGTTCTTC; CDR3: CASLNKFNEQFF
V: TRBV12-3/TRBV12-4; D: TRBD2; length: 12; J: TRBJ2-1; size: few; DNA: TGTGCCAGCAGTGCCACTAGCGTTGAGCAGTTCTTC; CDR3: CASSATSVEQFF
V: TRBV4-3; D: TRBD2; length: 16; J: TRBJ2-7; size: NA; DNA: TGCGCCAGCAGCCAAGATCAGCTAGCGGGGGCCTACGAGCAGTACTTC; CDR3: CASSQDQLAGAYEQYF
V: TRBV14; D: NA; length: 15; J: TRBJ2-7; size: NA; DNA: TGTGCCAGCAGCCAACAGTGGGGGCCCGGGGGCGAGCAGTACTTC; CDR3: CASSQQWGPGGEQYF
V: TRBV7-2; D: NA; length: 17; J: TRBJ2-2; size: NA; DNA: TGTGCCAGCAGCCTGCTCCCGGTCTATGCGGACACCGGGGAGCTGTTTTTT; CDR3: CASSLLPVYADTGELFF
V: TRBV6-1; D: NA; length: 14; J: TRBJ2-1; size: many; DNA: TGTGCCAGCAACCAGCGTGCCTCCTACAATGAGCAGTTCTTC; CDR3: CASNQRASYNEQFF
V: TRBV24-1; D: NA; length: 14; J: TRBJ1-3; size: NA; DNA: TGTGCCACCAGTGACGAGGGAGACGGAAACACCATATATTTT; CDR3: CATSDEGDGNTIYF
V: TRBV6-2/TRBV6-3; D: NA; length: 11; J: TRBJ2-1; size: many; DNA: TGTGCCAGCAATCAGGGCAGAGAGCAGTTCTTC; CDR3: CASNQGREQFF
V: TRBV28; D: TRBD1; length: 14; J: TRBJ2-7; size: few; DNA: TGTGCCAGTGTCCCCGGGACAGGGGCCCACGAGCAGTACTTC; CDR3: CASVPGTGAHEQYF
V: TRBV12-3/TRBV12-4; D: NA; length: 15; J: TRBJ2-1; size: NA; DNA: TGTGCCAGCAGTTTAGGGTGGAGGGGGTCTAATGAGCAGTTCTTC; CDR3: CASSLGWRGSNEQFF
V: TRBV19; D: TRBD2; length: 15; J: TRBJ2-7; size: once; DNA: TGTGCCAGTGGTATGTTAGCGGGGAGCTCCTACGAGCAGTACTTC; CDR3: CASGMLAGSSYEQYF
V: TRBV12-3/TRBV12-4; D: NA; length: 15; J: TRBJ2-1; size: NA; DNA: TGTGCCAGCAGCTCCTGGGAGAGCTCCTACAATGAGCAGTTCTTC; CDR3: CASSSWESSYNEQFF
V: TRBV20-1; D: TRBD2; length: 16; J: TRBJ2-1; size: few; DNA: TGCAGTGCTAGAGATCCGGGGAGCGGGAGGGGGAATGAGCAGTTCTTC; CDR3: CSARDPGSGRGNEQFF
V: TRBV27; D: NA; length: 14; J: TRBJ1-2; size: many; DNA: TGTGCCAGCAGTCGGGGGGTAACAGGGAGCGGCTACACCTTC; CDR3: CASSRGVTGSGYTF
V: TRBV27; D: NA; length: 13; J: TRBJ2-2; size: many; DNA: TGTGCCAGCAGGACAGCGAACACCGGGGAGCTGTTTTTT; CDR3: CASRTANTGELFF
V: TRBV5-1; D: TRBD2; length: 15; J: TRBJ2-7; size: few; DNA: TGCGCCAGCAGCCGGTCGGCAGCGGGAGACTACGAGCAGTACTTC; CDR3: CASSRSAAGDYEQYF
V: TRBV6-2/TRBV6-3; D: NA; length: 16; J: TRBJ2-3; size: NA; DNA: TGTGCCAGCAGTTACTCGCCCGGGTATGAGGCAGATACGCAGTATTTT; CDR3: CASSYSPGYEADTQYF
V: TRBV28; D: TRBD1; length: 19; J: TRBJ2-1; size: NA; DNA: TGTGCCAGCAGTTTGGGGATCCGGCCCGGGACAGGGGGCTACAATGAGCAGTTCTTC; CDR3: CASSLGIRPGTGGYNEQFF
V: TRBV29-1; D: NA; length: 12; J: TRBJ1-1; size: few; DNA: TGCAGCGCCGCGCTCCAGTTGACTGAAGCTTTCTTT; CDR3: CSAALQLTEAFF
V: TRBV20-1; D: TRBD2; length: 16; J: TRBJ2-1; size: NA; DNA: TGCAGTGCCATGAGCGGGAGTGGAGGAGACTACAATGAGCAGTTCTTC; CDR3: CSAMSGSGGDYNEQFF
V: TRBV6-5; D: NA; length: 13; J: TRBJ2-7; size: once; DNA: TGTGCCAGCAGCCCAGGACGAACCTACGAGCAGTACTTC; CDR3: CASSPGRTYEQYF
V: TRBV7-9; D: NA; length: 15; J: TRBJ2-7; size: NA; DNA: TGTGCCAGCAGCTTAGAGGCCCTCTCGATGTACGAGCAGTACTTC; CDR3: CASSLEALSMYEQYF
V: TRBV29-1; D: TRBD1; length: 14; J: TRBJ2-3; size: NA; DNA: TGCAGCGTGGGGACAGGGGGCCCCACGGATACGCAGTATTTT; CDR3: CSVGTGGPTDTQYF
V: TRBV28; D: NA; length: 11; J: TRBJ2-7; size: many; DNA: TGTGCCAGCGCGAGCTCCTACGAGCAGTACTTC; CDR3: CASASSYEQYF
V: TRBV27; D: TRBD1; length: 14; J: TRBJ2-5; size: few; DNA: TGTGCCAGCAGTCAAAAGACAGGGGGTGAGACCCAGTACTTC; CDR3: CASSQKTGGETQYF
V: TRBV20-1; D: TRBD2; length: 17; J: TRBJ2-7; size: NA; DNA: TGCAGTGCTAACGGACTAGGAGGTGAGGGTTTTACCTACGAGCAGTACTTC; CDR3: CSANGLGGEGFTYEQYF
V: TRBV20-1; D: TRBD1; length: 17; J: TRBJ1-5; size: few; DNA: TGCAGTGCTAGCCCAAGGACAGGGGGCGCGGGCAATCAGCCCCAGCATTTT; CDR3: CSASPRTGGAGNQPQHF
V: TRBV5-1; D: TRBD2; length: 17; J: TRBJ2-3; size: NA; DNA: TGCGCCAGCAGCTTGGATGGCGGGAGGGCCGGGACAGATACGCAGTATTTT; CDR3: CASSLDGGRAGTDTQYF
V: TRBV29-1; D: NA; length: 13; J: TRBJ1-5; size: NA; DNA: TGCAGCGTTGGCCCAGGACCGTATCAGCCCCAGCATTTT; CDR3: CSVGPGPYQPQHF
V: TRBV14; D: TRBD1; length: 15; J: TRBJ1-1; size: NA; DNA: TGTGCCAGCAGCCTATATGGGACAGGGCCCACTGAAGCTTTCTTT; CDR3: CASSLYGTGPTEAFF
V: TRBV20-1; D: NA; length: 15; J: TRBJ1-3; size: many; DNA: TGCAGTGCTAGAGATCCAGGGGCGTTTGGAAACACCATATATTTT; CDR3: CSARDPGAFGNTIYF
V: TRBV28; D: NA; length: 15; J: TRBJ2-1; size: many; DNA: TGTGCCAGCAACAGGGTTTCCTACCCTGCGGATGAGCAGTTCTTC; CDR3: CASNRVSYPADEQFF
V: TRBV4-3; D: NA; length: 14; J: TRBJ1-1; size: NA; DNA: TGCGCCAGCACCTCGGGGGGGCTAAACACTGAAGCTTTCTTT; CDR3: CASTSGGLNTEAFF
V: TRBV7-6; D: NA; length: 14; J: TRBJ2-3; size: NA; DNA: TGTGCCAGCAGCCTCCGAGAGCTCACAGATACGCTGTATTTT; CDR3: CASSLRELTDTLYF
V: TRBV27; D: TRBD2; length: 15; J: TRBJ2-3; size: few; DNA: TGTGCCAGCAGTTTAACAGCGGGAGGGCCAGATACGCAGTATTTT; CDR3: CASSLTAGGPDTQYF
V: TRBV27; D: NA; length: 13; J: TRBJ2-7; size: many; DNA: TGTGCCAGCGGTCCGGGGCTCTCCTACGAGCAGTACTTC; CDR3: CASGPGLSYEQYF
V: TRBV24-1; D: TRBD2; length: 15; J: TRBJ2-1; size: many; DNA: TGTGCCACCAGTGATAGGTGGGAGGGCCGTTATGAGCAGTTCTTC; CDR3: CATSDRWEGRYEQFF
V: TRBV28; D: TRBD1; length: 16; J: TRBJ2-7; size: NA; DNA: TGTGCCAGCAGTCCACCGCAGGGGACAGGGCGCAACGAGCAGTACTTC; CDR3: CASSPPQGTGRNEQYF
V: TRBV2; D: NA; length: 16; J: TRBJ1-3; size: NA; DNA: TGTGCCAGCAGTGTCACAGGTGACTTCTCTGGAAACACCATATATTTT; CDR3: CASSVTGDFSGNTIYF
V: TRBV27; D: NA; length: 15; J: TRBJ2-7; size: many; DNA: TGTGCCAGCAGTTTCCTCGGGGCGGATAGTGAGGAGCAGTACTTC; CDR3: CASSFLGADSEEQYF
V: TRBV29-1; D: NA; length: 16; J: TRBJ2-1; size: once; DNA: TGCAGCGTCGCTCGAAATATGGGGAGCTCCTACAATGAGCAGTTCTTC; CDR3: CSVARNMGSSYNEQFF
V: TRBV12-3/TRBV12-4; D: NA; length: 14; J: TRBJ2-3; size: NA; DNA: TGTGCCAGCAGTTTCGGGCCGATCACAGATACGCAGTATTTT; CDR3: CASSFGPITDTQYF
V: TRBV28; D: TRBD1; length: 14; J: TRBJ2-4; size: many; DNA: TGTGCCAGCAGTTTCTTCCAGGGGGCGAACATTCAGTACTTC; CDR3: CASSFFQGANIQYF
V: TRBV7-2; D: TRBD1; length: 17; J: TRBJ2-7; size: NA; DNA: TGCGCCAGCAGCCAAGATGGCTCGGGACAGGGTACCTACGAGCAGTACTTC; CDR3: CASSQDGSGQGTYEQYF
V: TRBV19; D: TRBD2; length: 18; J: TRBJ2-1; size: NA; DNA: TGTGCCAGCAGCCAAGATTCTGCAAAGACTAGCGGCTCACTGGAGCAGTTCTTC; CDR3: CASSQDSAKTSGSLEQFF
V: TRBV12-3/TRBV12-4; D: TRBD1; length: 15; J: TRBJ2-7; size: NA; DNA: TGTGCCAGCAGTTTCGGGGACAGAATTGGCTACGAGCAGTACTTC; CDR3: CASSFGDRIGYEQYF
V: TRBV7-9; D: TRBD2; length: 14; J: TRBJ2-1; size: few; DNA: TGTGCCAGCAGCCACGGGACTAGTCACAATGAGCAGTTCTTC; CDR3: CASSHGTSHNEQFF
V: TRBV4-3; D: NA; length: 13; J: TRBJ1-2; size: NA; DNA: TGCGCCAGCAGCCCCGGGGGGACGGATGGCTACACCTTC; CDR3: CASSPGGTDGYTF
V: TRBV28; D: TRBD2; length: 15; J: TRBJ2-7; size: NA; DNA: TGTGCCAGTAGTGCGGGACTAGCGGCCTCCTACGAGCAGTACTTC; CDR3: CASSAGLAASYEQYF